A selection of T cell receptor beta chains follows, all from one sample in a study of shared clonotypes between healthy human individuals. Produced via immunoSEQ multiplex PCR; TCRdb's table is partial and in-frame only. The table includes fewer than 400,000 clones, less than 85% detected once. Sequenced material: memory CD4+ T cells sorted from blood. These receptors all stem from a man aged 30-40 years in good health. CDR3s include the opening cysteine and the closing phenylalanine or tryptophan. Each record gives: D gene, V gene, J gene, clone size, CDR3 DNA, CDR3 protein. D genes are given only for firm matches. Some rows have no size entry. The others give once, few or many, or a class for an expanded clone.

TRBD1	TRBV25-1	TRBJ2-1	-	TGTGCCAGCAGTGAATACGGCGCGGGACAGGGGGCGGATGAGCAGTTCTTC	CASSEYGAGQGADEQFF
TRBD2	TRBV9	TRBJ2-7	-	TGTGCCAGCAGCGTAGTTGCGGGAGGGAAGGGGCACTACTACGAGCAGTACTTC	CASSVVAGGKGHYYEQYF
-	TRBV28	TRBJ1-2	once	TGTGCCAGCAGTTTGGCAGGGTCGGAACTCTATGGCTACACCTTC	CASSLAGSELYGYTF
-	TRBV10-2	TRBJ1-5	-	TGCGCCAGCCGGAAGGGGCCGGAGGGGGGCAATCAGCCCCAGCATTTT	CASRKGPEGGNQPQHF
-	TRBV5-5	TRBJ1-6	-	TGTGCCAGCAGCTTGGCCGGGCAACTAAATTTGGCCCTCCACTTT	CASSLAGQLNLALHF
-	TRBV6-6	TRBJ2-3	-	TGTGCCAGCAGTTACCCGAACACAGATACGCAGTATTTT	CASSYPNTDTQYF
-	TRBV18	TRBJ2-3	few	TGTGCCAGCTCACCACAAACAGATACGCAGTATTTT	CASSPQTDTQYF
-	TRBV28	TRBJ1-2	-	TGTGCCAGCAGAGGGACATCCTATGGCTACACCTTC	CASRGTSYGYTF
-	TRBV5-4	TRBJ2-5	-	TGTGCCAGCAGCTTGGAAGGTCGGGGACACGGACGAGAGACCCAGTACTTC	CASSLEGRGHGRETQYF
-	TRBV11-2	TRBJ2-1	-	TGTGCCAGCAGCCATCAGAATGAGCAGTTCTTC	CASSHQNEQFF
-	TRBV27	TRBJ1-5	-	TGTGCCAGCAGTCCAGGGTGGAGCAATCAGCCCCAGCATTTT	CASSPGWSNQPQHF
-	TRBV9	TRBJ2-3	-	TGTGCCAGCACAGAGAGCGCCAACACAGATACGCAGTATTTT	CASTESANTDTQYF
-	TRBV19	TRBJ2-1	-	TGTGCCAGTCGCACGCGCGGGTTATACAATGAGCAGTTCTTC	CASRTRGLYNEQFF
TRBD1	TRBV9	TRBJ1-3	-	TGTGCCAGCAGCGCCGGTGGGACAGCCTCTGGAAACACCATATATTTT	CASSAGGTASGNTIYF
-	TRBV20-1	TRBJ2-7	-	TGCAGTGCCCCTTACGGCTACGAGCAGTACTTC	CSAPYGYEQYF
-	TRBV11-2	TRBJ2-7	few	TGTGCCAGCAGCTTATTGCCAGGGTCTCGCGATCGGTACTTC	CASSLLPGSRDRYF
-	TRBV5-1	TRBJ1-4	once	TGCGCCAGCCAACAACAGTGGGGGCAGGATGAAAAACTGTTTTTT	CASQQQWGQDEKLFF
TRBD2	TRBV29-1	TRBJ2-1	many	TGCAGCGCCGGGACTAGCGGATACAATGAGCAGTTCTTC	CSAGTSGYNEQFF
-	TRBV29-1	TRBJ2-1	-	TGCAGCCCGCGACCCCGGTTGAGATCAAGCTCCTACAATGAGCAGTTCTTC	CSPRPRLRSSSYNEQFF
TRBD2	TRBV4-2	TRBJ2-3	-	TGTGCCAGCAGCCAAGAGAGCGGGAGGTCCGGGGATACGCAGTATTTT	CASSQESGRSGDTQYF
TRBD2	TRBV14	TRBJ2-7	-	TGTGCCAGCAGCCACGGGGGGGACGAGCAGTACTTC	CASSHGGDEQYF
TRBD1	TRBV2	TRBJ2-3	-	TGTGCCAGCAGCCGCCCTAGAGGGGGCGCAGATACGCAGTATTTT	CASSRPRGGADTQYF
-	TRBV2	TRBJ1-5	-	TGTGCCAGCAGTGAAATGGGGCAGGCGAATCAGCCCCAGCATTTT	CASSEMGQANQPQHF
-	TRBV5-6	TRBJ2-7	-	TGTGCCGTGCAGAGAGAGGACTCCTACGAGCAGTACTTC	CAVQREDSYEQYF
-	TRBV14	TRBJ2-2	-	TGTGCCAGCGTGGGCCCCTTATACACCGGGGAGCTGTTTTTT	CASVGPLYTGELFF
-	TRBV12-2	TRBJ2-3	few	TGTGCAAGTCGCTTCAGACTAGCGGGAGGCCCTAGCACAGATACGCAGTATTTT	CASRFRLAGGPSTDTQYF